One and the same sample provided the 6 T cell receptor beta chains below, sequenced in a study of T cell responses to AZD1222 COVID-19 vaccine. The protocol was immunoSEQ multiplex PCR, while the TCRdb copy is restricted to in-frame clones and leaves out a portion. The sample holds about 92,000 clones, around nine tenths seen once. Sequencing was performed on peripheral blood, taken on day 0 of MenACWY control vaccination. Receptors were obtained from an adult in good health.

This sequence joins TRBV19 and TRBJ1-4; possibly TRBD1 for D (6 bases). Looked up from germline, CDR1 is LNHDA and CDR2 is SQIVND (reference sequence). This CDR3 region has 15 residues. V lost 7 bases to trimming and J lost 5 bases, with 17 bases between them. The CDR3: CASTPNRDSNEKLFF. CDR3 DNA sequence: TGTGCCAGTACCCCCAACAGGGACTCGAATGAAAAACTGTTTTTT.

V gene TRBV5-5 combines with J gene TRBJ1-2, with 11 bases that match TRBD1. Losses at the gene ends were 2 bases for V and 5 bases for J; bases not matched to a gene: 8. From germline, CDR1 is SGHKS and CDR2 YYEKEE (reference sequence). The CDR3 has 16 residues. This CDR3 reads CASSLWTGGARYGYTF. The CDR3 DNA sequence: TGTGCCAGCAGCTTATGGACAGGGGGCGCGCGTTATGGCTACACCTTC.

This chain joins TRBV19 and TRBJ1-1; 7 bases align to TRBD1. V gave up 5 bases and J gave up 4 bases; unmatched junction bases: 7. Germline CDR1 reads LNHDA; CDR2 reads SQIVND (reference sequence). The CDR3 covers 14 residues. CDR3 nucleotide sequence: TGTGCCAGTAGTGCGAGACAGGGAGGCACTGAAGCTTTCTTT. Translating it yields CASSARQGGTEAFF.

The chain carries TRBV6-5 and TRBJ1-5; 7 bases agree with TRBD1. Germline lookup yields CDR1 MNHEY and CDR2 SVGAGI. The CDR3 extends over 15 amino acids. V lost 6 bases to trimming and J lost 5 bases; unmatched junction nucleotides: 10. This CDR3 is CASSPDRTIYQPQHF. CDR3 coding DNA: TGTGCCAGCAGCCCGGACAGGACAATCTATCAGCCCCAGCATTTT.

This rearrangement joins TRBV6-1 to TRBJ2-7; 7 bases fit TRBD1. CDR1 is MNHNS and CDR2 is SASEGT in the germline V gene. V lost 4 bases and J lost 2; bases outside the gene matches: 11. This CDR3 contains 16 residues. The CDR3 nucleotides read TGTGCCAGCAGTGTCCTACAGGGGACGAACGCCTACGAGCAGTACTTC. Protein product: CASSVLQGTNAYEQYF.

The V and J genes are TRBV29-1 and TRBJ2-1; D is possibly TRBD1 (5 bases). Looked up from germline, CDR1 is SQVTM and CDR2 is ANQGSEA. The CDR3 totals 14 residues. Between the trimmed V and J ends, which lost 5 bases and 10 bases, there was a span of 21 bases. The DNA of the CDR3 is TGCAGCGTTCCGTCCTCCATCAGGGCCCAAGAGCAGTTCTTC. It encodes CSVPSSIRAQEQFF.